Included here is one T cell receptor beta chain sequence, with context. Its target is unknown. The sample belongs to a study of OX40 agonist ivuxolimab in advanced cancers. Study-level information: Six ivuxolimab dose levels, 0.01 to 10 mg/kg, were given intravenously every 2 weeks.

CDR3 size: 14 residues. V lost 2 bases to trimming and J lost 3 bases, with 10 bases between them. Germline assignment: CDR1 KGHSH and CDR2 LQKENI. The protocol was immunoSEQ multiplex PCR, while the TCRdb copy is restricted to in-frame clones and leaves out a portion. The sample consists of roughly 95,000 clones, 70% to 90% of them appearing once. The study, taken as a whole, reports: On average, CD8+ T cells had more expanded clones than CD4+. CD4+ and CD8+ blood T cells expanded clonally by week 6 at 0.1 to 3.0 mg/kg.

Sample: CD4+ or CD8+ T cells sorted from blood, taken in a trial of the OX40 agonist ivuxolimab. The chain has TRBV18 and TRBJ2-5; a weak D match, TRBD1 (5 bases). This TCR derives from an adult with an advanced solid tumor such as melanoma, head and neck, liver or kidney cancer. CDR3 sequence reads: CASSPGATEETQYF. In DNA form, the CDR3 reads TGTGCCAGCTCACCAGGAGCGACAGAAGAGACCCAGTACTTC.